This is a list of T cell receptor beta chains from one sample in a study of OX40 agonist ivuxolimab in advanced cancers. The assay was immunoSEQ multiplex PCR, and TCRdb's table has in-frame clones only and misses some. The data hold fewer than 35,000 clones, with approximately 90% observed a single time. Sequencing was performed on CD4+ or CD8+ T cells sorted from blood, taken in a trial of the OX40 agonist ivuxolimab. These receptors all come from an adult with an advanced solid tumor such as melanoma, head and neck, liver or kidney cancer. The CDR3 runs from the conserved cysteine through the conserved F or W. The D gene is left open where the match is weak. The size entry is marked missing in some rows and otherwise reads once, few, many or a size class.

j_gene: TRBJ2-4
d_gene: -
v_gene: TRBV7-9
abundance: -
CDR3nt: TGTGCCAGCAGCGGGGGCTCGGACTCGACTCAGTACTTC
CDR3aa: CASSGGSDSTQYF

j_gene: TRBJ2-1
d_gene: TRBD2
v_gene: TRBV10-1
abundance: -
CDR3nt: TGCGCCAGCAGTGGTCAGCGGGAGCTATCTGAGCAGTTCTTC
CDR3aa: CASSGQRELSEQFF

j_gene: TRBJ1-1
d_gene: TRBD1
v_gene: TRBV11-3
abundance: -
CDR3nt: TGTGCCAGCAGCTCGACAGGGGATAACACTGAAGCTTTCTTT
CDR3aa: CASSSTGDNTEAFF

j_gene: TRBJ2-7
d_gene: -
v_gene: TRBV2
abundance: -
CDR3nt: TGTGCCAGCAGTGGGTTAATTGTTCAGGGGGTTGGTGTAGCGGGTTACGAGCAGTACTTC
CDR3aa: CASSGLIVQGVGVAGYEQYF

j_gene: TRBJ1-1
d_gene: -
v_gene: TRBV5-6
abundance: -
CDR3nt: TGTGCCAGCAGCTTGGTAGAGGGGGGTGAAGCTTTCTTT
CDR3aa: CASSLVEGGEAFF

j_gene: TRBJ1-5
d_gene: -
v_gene: TRBV19
abundance: -
CDR3nt: TGTGCCAGTAGTATGGAGACAAGGTATCAGCCCCAGCATTTT
CDR3aa: CASSMETRYQPQHF

j_gene: TRBJ2-1
d_gene: -
v_gene: TRBV27
abundance: -
CDR3nt: TGTGCCAGCAACCCCTTGGGTTCCTACAATGAGCAGTTCTTC
CDR3aa: CASNPLGSYNEQFF

j_gene: TRBJ2-7
d_gene: -
v_gene: TRBV27
abundance: once
CDR3nt: TGTGCCAGCAGTTTATCGGCGGACGGACGTACCTACGAGCAGTACTTC
CDR3aa: CASSLSADGRTYEQYF

j_gene: TRBJ1-2
d_gene: -
v_gene: TRBV11-2
abundance: few
CDR3nt: TGTGCCAGCAGCTTAAACAACTATGGCTACACCTTC
CDR3aa: CASSLNNYGYTF

j_gene: TRBJ2-7
d_gene: TRBD2
v_gene: TRBV6-5
abundance: -
CDR3nt: TGTGCCAGCAGTTACTCGAGGACTAGCGGTTCCTACGAGCAGTACTTC
CDR3aa: CASSYSRTSGSYEQYF

j_gene: TRBJ1-1
d_gene: -
v_gene: TRBV27
abundance: -
CDR3nt: TGTGCCAGCACCCCTTTGGTGGAGGTGGGGGGAACTGAAGCTTTCTTT
CDR3aa: CASTPLVEVGGTEAFF

j_gene: TRBJ1-1
d_gene: TRBD1
v_gene: TRBV2
abundance: few
CDR3nt: TGTGCCAGCAGCCAACAGGGGATCGACACTGAAGCTTTCTTT
CDR3aa: CASSQQGIDTEAFF

j_gene: TRBJ2-4
d_gene: -
v_gene: TRBV15
abundance: -
CDR3nt: TGTGCCACCAGCAGGACAGTTCTGGCCAAAAACATTCAGTACTTC
CDR3aa: CATSRTVLAKNIQYF

j_gene: TRBJ2-7
d_gene: TRBD2
v_gene: TRBV5-6
abundance: few
CDR3nt: TGTGCCAGCAGCTTGCGGCGGGAGGCGGTGGACGAGCAGTACTTC
CDR3aa: CASSLRREAVDEQYF

j_gene: TRBJ2-6
d_gene: -
v_gene: TRBV9
abundance: once
CDR3nt: TGTGCCAGCAGCGTAGCGTCAGGCGACAGGTATGGGGCCAACGTCCTGACTTTC
CDR3aa: CASSVASGDRYGANVLTF

j_gene: TRBJ2-7
d_gene: -
v_gene: TRBV6-1
abundance: once
CDR3nt: TGTGCCAGCAGTGAAGGTCTATCTACAGGGTCAACCTACGAGCAGTACTTC
CDR3aa: CASSEGLSTGSTYEQYF

j_gene: TRBJ2-7
d_gene: TRBD1
v_gene: TRBV9
abundance: once
CDR3nt: TGTGCCAGCAGCGTAGGGGACAGAAAGTACGAGCAGTACTTC
CDR3aa: CASSVGDRKYEQYF

j_gene: TRBJ2-1
d_gene: -
v_gene: TRBV6-5
abundance: -
CDR3nt: TGTGCCAGCAGTTACGGGGGGCCAAATGAGCAGTTCTTC
CDR3aa: CASSYGGPNEQFF

j_gene: TRBJ2-1
d_gene: TRBD2
v_gene: TRBV7-3
abundance: -
CDR3nt: TGTGCCAGCAGCTTAATGGGACTAGCTTTTCCCTACAATGAGCAGTTCTTC
CDR3aa: CASSLMGLAFPYNEQFF

j_gene: TRBJ2-5
d_gene: TRBD1
v_gene: TRBV7-6
abundance: -
CDR3nt: TGTGCCAGCTCTCTCGACAGGGTGTACGAGACCCAGTACTTC
CDR3aa: CASSLDRVYETQYF

j_gene: TRBJ2-7
d_gene: -
v_gene: TRBV4-2
abundance: -
CDR3nt: TGTGCCAGCAGCCAAGAAGAAGGACCGCACTACGAGCAGTACTTC
CDR3aa: CASSQEEGPHYEQYF

j_gene: TRBJ1-2
d_gene: TRBD1
v_gene: TRBV6-5
abundance: -
CDR3nt: TGTGCCAGCAGTTATTTGACCGACAGGGTCTATGGCTACACCTTC
CDR3aa: CASSYLTDRVYGYTF

j_gene: TRBJ2-3
d_gene: TRBD2
v_gene: TRBV11-2
abundance: -
CDR3nt: TGTGCCAGCAGCTACCCGGTAGCGGGGGGCTCGGGGGATACGCAGTATTTT
CDR3aa: CASSYPVAGGSGDTQYF

j_gene: TRBJ1-1
d_gene: -
v_gene: TRBV5-4
abundance: -
CDR3nt: TGTGCCAGCAGCGGCGGACGCCGTGAAGCTTTCTTT
CDR3aa: CASSGGRREAFF

j_gene: TRBJ2-3
d_gene: -
v_gene: TRBV7-7
abundance: once
CDR3nt: TGTGCTAGCAGCTTTGATCCAGGGTCCGATACGCAGTATTTT
CDR3aa: CASSFDPGSDTQYF

j_gene: TRBJ2-5
d_gene: TRBD1
v_gene: TRBV14
abundance: -
CDR3nt: TGTGCCAGCAGCCAGAGCCGGGACAGGGTCAAAAAGACCCAGTACTTC
CDR3aa: CASSQSRDRVKKTQYF

j_gene: TRBJ1-5
d_gene: -
v_gene: TRBV2
abundance: -
CDR3nt: TGTGCCAGCAGTGGGGCGGACCATCCCCAGCCCCAGCATTTT
CDR3aa: CASSGADHPQPQHF

j_gene: TRBJ2-5
d_gene: TRBD2
v_gene: TRBV30
abundance: -
CDR3nt: TGTGCCTGGAATCTAGCGGGAGGAGAGCAGTACTTC
CDR3aa: CAWNLAGGEQYF

j_gene: TRBJ2-1
d_gene: -
v_gene: TRBV27
abundance: -
CDR3nt: TGTGCCAGCAGTTTATCGGGACTCCTAAGGAATGAGCAGTTCTTC
CDR3aa: CASSLSGLLRNEQFF

j_gene: TRBJ2-3
d_gene: -
v_gene: TRBV6-1
abundance: -
CDR3nt: TGTGCCAGCAGAGAACTGACAGGAGCGTACACAGATACGCAGTATTTT
CDR3aa: CASRELTGAYTDTQYF

j_gene: TRBJ2-6
d_gene: -
v_gene: TRBV27
abundance: once
CDR3nt: TGTGCCAGCAGCCCGGGACGGCCGGTCTCTGGGGCCAACGTCCTGACTTTC
CDR3aa: CASSPGRPVSGANVLTF

j_gene: TRBJ2-7
d_gene: -
v_gene: TRBV21-1
abundance: -
CDR3nt: TGTGCCAGCAGCGGAGGGCCTTTCTACGAGCAGTACTTC
CDR3aa: CASSGGPFYEQYF

j_gene: TRBJ1-4
d_gene: TRBD1
v_gene: TRBV5-4
abundance: -
CDR3nt: TGTGCCAGCAGCGACAGGGTTGCAACTAATGAAAAACTGTTTTTT
CDR3aa: CASSDRVATNEKLFF

j_gene: TRBJ2-7
d_gene: -
v_gene: TRBV4-1
abundance: -
CDR3nt: TGCGCCAGCAGCCAACGGACTTCCAGCTCCTACGAGCAGTACTTC
CDR3aa: CASSQRTSSSYEQYF

j_gene: TRBJ2-1
d_gene: -
v_gene: TRBV7-9
abundance: -
CDR3nt: TGTGCCAGCACCGGTGATGAGCAGTTCTTC
CDR3aa: CASTGDEQFF

j_gene: TRBJ2-7
d_gene: TRBD1
v_gene: TRBV9
abundance: -
CDR3nt: TGTGCCAGCAGCGTAGGGACAGGGATTAGCTACGAGCAGTACTTC
CDR3aa: CASSVGTGISYEQYF

j_gene: TRBJ1-3
d_gene: -
v_gene: TRBV7-2
abundance: -
CDR3nt: TGTGCCAGCAGCTTGTGGGACCGTTGGACTACCTCTGGAAACACCATATATTTT
CDR3aa: CASSLWDRWTTSGNTIYF

j_gene: TRBJ2-7
d_gene: -
v_gene: TRBV6-1
abundance: -
CDR3nt: TGTGCCAGCAGTGATCCCCCTTTGGGCGAGCAGTACTTC
CDR3aa: CASSDPPLGEQYF

j_gene: TRBJ1-5
d_gene: TRBD1
v_gene: TRBV13
abundance: -
CDR3nt: TGTGCCAGCAGCCTGGGACAGGGGCTTTATAGCAATCAGCCCCAGCATTTT
CDR3aa: CASSLGQGLYSNQPQHF

j_gene: TRBJ2-7
d_gene: TRBD2
v_gene: TRBV28
abundance: -
CDR3nt: TGTGCCAGCAGTTTTATAAGCGGGATCTACGAGCAGTACTTC
CDR3aa: CASSFISGIYEQYF

j_gene: TRBJ1-5
d_gene: -
v_gene: TRBV4-1
abundance: -
CDR3nt: TGCGCCAGCAGCCAAGGGTGGGGGGAAGGTAATCAGCCCCAGCATTTT
CDR3aa: CASSQGWGEGNQPQHF

j_gene: TRBJ2-5
d_gene: -
v_gene: TRBV9
abundance: -
CDR3nt: TGTGCCAGCAGCGTAGAGGGGGGTGGGACCCAGTACTTC
CDR3aa: CASSVEGGGTQYF

j_gene: TRBJ2-3
d_gene: -
v_gene: TRBV13
abundance: -
CDR3nt: TGTGCCAGCAGCTCCGTCCCCGGGCGGACAGATACGCAGTATTTT
CDR3aa: CASSSVPGRTDTQYF

j_gene: TRBJ1-5
d_gene: -
v_gene: TRBV2
abundance: few
CDR3nt: TGTGCCAGCAGTGAAGCGGGAAGTCAGCCCCAGCATTTT
CDR3aa: CASSEAGSQPQHF

j_gene: TRBJ1-1
d_gene: TRBD1
v_gene: TRBV2
abundance: -
CDR3nt: TGTGCCAGCAGTGAAAGGGGGACAGGGAACACTGAAGCTTTCTTT
CDR3aa: CASSERGTGNTEAFF

j_gene: TRBJ2-7
d_gene: -
v_gene: TRBV5-6
abundance: -
CDR3nt: TGTGCCAGCAGCTGGGGGCAGGACTACGAGCAGTACTTC
CDR3aa: CASSWGQDYEQYF

j_gene: TRBJ2-1
d_gene: -
v_gene: TRBV7-6
abundance: few
CDR3nt: TGTGCCAGCAGCTTAGGGGCATCCGGGGGTGAGCAGTTCTTC
CDR3aa: CASSLGASGGEQFF

j_gene: TRBJ1-5
d_gene: -
v_gene: TRBV6-5
abundance: -
CDR3nt: TGTGCCAGCAGAAACGGACAGCATAGCAATCAGCCCCAGCATTTT
CDR3aa: CASRNGQHSNQPQHF

j_gene: TRBJ2-7
d_gene: TRBD1
v_gene: TRBV5-1
abundance: few
CDR3nt: TGCGCCAGCAGCTTGGGGACAGGTGCGTTCGGCGAGCAGTACTTC
CDR3aa: CASSLGTGAFGEQYF

j_gene: TRBJ2-3
d_gene: -
v_gene: TRBV7-9
abundance: once
CDR3nt: TGTGCCAGCAGCTCACCTCCTAGCACAGATACGCAGTATTTT
CDR3aa: CASSSPPSTDTQYF

j_gene: TRBJ2-3
d_gene: -
v_gene: TRBV27
abundance: -
CDR3nt: TGTGCCAGCAGTTCCTTATATAATCCTATCTCAGATACGCAGTATTTT
CDR3aa: CASSSLYNPISDTQYF

j_gene: TRBJ1-4
d_gene: -
v_gene: TRBV19
abundance: -
CDR3nt: TGTGCCAGTAGGGGGGATGAAAAACTGTTTTTT
CDR3aa: CASRGDEKLFF

j_gene: TRBJ2-7
d_gene: TRBD1
v_gene: TRBV28
abundance: -
CDR3nt: TGTGCCAGCCGGGACAGGGGCTACGAGCAGTACTTC
CDR3aa: CASRDRGYEQYF

j_gene: TRBJ1-1
d_gene: TRBD1
v_gene: TRBV5-4
abundance: -
CDR3nt: TGTGCCAGCAGCACGACCGGGACAGGGGTGAACACTGAAGCTTTCTTT
CDR3aa: CASSTTGTGVNTEAFF

j_gene: TRBJ1-4
d_gene: TRBD1
v_gene: TRBV10-3
abundance: -
CDR3nt: TGTGCCATCAGTGCAACAGGGGGGAGAGCAACTAATGAAAAACTGTTTTTT
CDR3aa: CAISATGGRATNEKLFF